Below, one TCR beta chain is given with its context. This CDR3 contains 15 residues. CDR1 and CDR2 (germline): SGHTA, FQGNSA. V shed 5 bases, J shed 0 bases, and the junction held 6 bases outside the gene matches. This record belongs to a study of blood T cell repertoires in COVID-19. Looking at the study overall: Specimens from acute and convalescent COVID-19 originated in the United States, Italy and Spain. T cells, B-cell-depleted T cells, or PBMCs provided the cDNA or gDNA that served as material.

In the study's own analysis: Reference gene primer amplification yielded estimated nucleated cell counts. The repertoire was sequenced with immunoSEQ multiplex PCR; TCRdb's copy has only in-frame clones and lacks some. That table furnishes V, J and clone size, whereas the DNA furnished D and trimming. The sample includes about 380,000 clones, nearly 90% seen only once; the top ten take 6.5%. The rearrangement joins TRBV7-2 to TRBJ2-7; 8 bases map to TRBD1. This TCR derives from a young man with active or convalescent COVID-19. Sequenced: peripheral blood. CDR3 DNA sequence: TGTGCCAGCAGCGCCCGGACAGGGTACTCCTACGAGCAGTACTTC. Translated: CASSARTGYSYEQYF.